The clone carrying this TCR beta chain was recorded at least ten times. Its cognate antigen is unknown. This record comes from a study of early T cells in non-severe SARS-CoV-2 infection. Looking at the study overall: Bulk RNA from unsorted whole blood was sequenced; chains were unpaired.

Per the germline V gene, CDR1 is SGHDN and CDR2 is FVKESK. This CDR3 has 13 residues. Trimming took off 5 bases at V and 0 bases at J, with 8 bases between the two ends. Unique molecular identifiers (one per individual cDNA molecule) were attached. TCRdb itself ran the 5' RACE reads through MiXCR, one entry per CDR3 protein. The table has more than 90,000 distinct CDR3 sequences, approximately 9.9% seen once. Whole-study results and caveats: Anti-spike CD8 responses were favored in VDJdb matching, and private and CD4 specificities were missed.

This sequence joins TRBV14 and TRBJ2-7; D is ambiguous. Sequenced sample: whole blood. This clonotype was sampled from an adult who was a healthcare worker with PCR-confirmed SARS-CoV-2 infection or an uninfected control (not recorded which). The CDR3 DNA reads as TGTGCCAGCAGCTATTATAGCTCCTACGAGCAGTACTTC. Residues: CASSYYSSYEQYF.